This record looks at one T cell receptor beta chain sequence and its context. This sample is part of a study of blood T cell repertoires in COVID-19. Sequencing used immunoSEQ multiplex PCR; TCRdb keeps in-frame clones, though not all of them. The table shows approximately 88,000 clones, with around nine tenths occurring only once. The CDR3 consists of 17 residues. The germline gives CDR1 SNHLY, CDR2 FYNNEI. The V and J ends lost 6 bases and 1 base respectively, with 18 bases between them. The chain employs TRBV2 and TRBJ2-2; D unresolved. The sequence derives from a woman between 45 and 60 years old in a cohort sampled during active COVID-19. The sequenced sample consisted of peripheral blood. The CDR3 loop is CASSVLRRYRNTGELFF. The DNA for the CDR3 is TGTGCCAGCAGCGTCCTCCGCAGGTACCGGAACACCGGGGAGCTGTTTTTT.